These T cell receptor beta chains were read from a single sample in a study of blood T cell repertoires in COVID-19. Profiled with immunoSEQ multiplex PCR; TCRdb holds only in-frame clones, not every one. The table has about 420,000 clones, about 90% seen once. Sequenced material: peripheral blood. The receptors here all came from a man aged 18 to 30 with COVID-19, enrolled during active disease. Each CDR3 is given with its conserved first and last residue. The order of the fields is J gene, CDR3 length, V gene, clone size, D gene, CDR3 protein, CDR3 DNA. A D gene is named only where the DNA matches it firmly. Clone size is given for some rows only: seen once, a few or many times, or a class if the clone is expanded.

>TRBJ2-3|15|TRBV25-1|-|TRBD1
CASSEGDRYTDTQYF
TGTGCCAGCAGTGAGGGGGACAGATACACAGATACGCAGTATTTT
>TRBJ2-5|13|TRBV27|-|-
CASSLEERETQYF
TGTGCCAGCAGTTTAGAGGAGCGGGAGACCCAGTACTTC
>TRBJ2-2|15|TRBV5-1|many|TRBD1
CASSRITGVVRELFF
TGCGCCAGCAGCCGAATTACAGGGGTTGTCCGGGAGCTGTTTTTT
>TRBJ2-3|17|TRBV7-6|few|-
CASSLTPRDSPPDTQYF
TGTGCCAGCAGCTTAACCCCCCGGGATTCCCCCCCAGATACGCAGTATTTT
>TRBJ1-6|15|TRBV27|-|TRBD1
CASSSPGQGSSPLHF
TGTGCCAGCAGTTCTCCGGGACAGGGATCCTCACCCCTCCACTTT
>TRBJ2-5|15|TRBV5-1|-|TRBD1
CASSLDGTGGETQYF
TGCGCCAGCAGCCTGGATGGGACAGGCGGGGAGACCCAGTACTTC
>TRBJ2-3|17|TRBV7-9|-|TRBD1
CASSYRLQGIGADTQYF
TGTGCCAGCAGCTACCGATTACAGGGGATAGGGGCAGATACGCAGTATTTT
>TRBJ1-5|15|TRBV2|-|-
CASSVPGGYNQPQHF
TGTGCCAGCAGTGTGCCAGGCGGGTACAATCAGCCCCAGCATTTT
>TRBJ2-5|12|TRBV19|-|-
CASSGPQETQYF
TGTGCCAGTTCAGGGCCCCAAGAGACCCAGTACTTC
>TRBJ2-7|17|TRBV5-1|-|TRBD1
CASSSSGRTGDSYEQYF
TGCGCCAGCAGCTCATCAGGAAGGACAGGCGACTCCTACGAGCAGTACTTC
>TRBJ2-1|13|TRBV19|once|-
CASSPYGEGEQFF
TGTGCCAGTAGTCCTTACGGGGAAGGTGAGCAGTTCTTC
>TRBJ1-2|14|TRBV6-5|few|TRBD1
CASNNRGHNYGYTF
TGTGCCAGCAATAACAGGGGGCACAACTATGGCTACACCTTC
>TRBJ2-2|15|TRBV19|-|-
CATLTNPANTGELFF
TGTGCCACACTCACGAACCCCGCGAACACCGGGGAGCTGTTTTTT